Presented here are 23 T cell receptor beta chains from one specimen sequenced in a study of PD-1 blockade in mismatch repair-deficient tumors (dated by TCRdb to 2015 to 2018). The receptor library was made with the immunoSEQ multiplex PCR assay. Held by TCRdb, this immuneACCESS table contains in-frame sequences only and omits some clones. Under half of the omission traces to an unresolved V gene where checked; the cause of the rest is unknown. Present in this sample are roughly 25,000 clones, over 80% of which were seen just once. Of the sample, around 20% falls within the top ten clones. The time point label, as the study defines it: peripheral blood 12 weeks after first pembrolizumab dose. Material: peripheral blood, obtained 12 weeks after starting pembrolizumab. All receptors come from an adult with mismatch repair-deficient cancer.

The V and J genes are TRBV4-1 and TRBJ2-7; TRBD1 matches 8 bases. Trimming removed 0 bases from V and 7 bases from J; junction bases left unmatched: 5. Germline CDR1 reads MGHRA; CDR2 reads YSYEKL. The length of the CDR3 is 14 residues. The CDR3 DNA sequence: TGCGCCAGCAGCCAAGAACGAGGGGACAGGGAGCAGTACTTC. Amino acids: CASSQERGDREQYF.

The rearrangement uses TRBV9 and TRBJ1-3; D is ambiguous. The CDR3 extends over 16 amino acids. The germline gives CDR1 SGDLS, CDR2 YYNGEE. The V gene lost 4 bases and the J gene lost 3 bases, with 17 bases spanning the gap. CDR3 amino acids: CASSRRPRTVGNTIYF. The CDR3 nucleotides read TGTGCCAGCAGCAGAAGGCCCCGGACGGTTGGAAACACCATATATTTT. Based on the CDR3 plus reference TRBV9 and TRBJ1-3, the full variable domain is DSGVTQTPKHLITATGQRVTLRCSPRSGDLSVYWYQQSLDQGLQFLIQYYNGEERAKGNILERFSAQQFPDLHSELNLSSLELGDSALYFCASSRRPRTVGNTIYFGEGSWLTVV.

This sequence joins TRBV27 and TRBJ2-1, with 7 bases lining up with TRBD1. The germline gives CDR1 MNHEY, CDR2 SMNVEV (reference sequence). The CDR3 has 13 amino acids. Germline trimming cut 5 bases from V and 16 bases from J; bases unmatched to any gene: 14. CDR3 in amino acids: CASSLDRVRRLFF. The CDR3 coding sequence is TGTGCCAGCAGTCTCGACAGGGTCCGACGATTATTCTTC.

This clone was recorded once. This chain links TRBV10-2 with TRBJ2-3, with 14 bases matching TRBD2. CDR3 length: 16 amino acids. J was trimmed by 1 base and V by 6 bases; bases with no gene match: 3. CDR1 and CDR2 from the germline V gene are WSHSY and SAAADI. CDR3 DNA sequence: TGCGCCAGCAGGACGGGACTAGCGGGAGGCACAGATACGCAGTATTTT. It is translated as CASRTGLAGGTDTQYF.

This chain links TRBV10-2 with TRBJ1-1; D is unresolved. The germline V gene has CDR1 WSHSY and CDR2 SAAADI. Trimming shortened V by 2 bases and J by 4 bases, and 14 bases separated the two germline ends. The CDR3 is 15 amino acids. This CDR3 reads CASSERPLWGTEAFF. The CDR3 DNA is TGCGCCAGCAGTGAGAGGCCCTTGTGGGGCACTGAAGCTTTCTTT.

The CDR3 region is CSVWVAGEPAKFF. CDR3 DNA: TGCAGCGTGTGGGTAGCGGGAGAGCCTGCTAAGTTCTTC. The chain carries TRBV29-1 and TRBJ2-1, with 9 bases fitting TRBD2. V was pared by 6 bases and J by 14 bases, with 14 bases of the junction left unmatched. Germline-derived CDR1 and CDR2 are SQVTM and ANQGSEA. The CDR3 is made up of 13 amino acids.

This clone appeared a few times. The chain couples TRBV19 to TRBJ1-5; 7 bases are a match to TRBD1. CDR3 length equals 17 residues. Germline CDR1 and CDR2: LNHDA and SQIVND (reference sequence). V lost 5 bases and J lost 1; bases outside the gene matches: 11. In DNA, the CDR3 is TGTGCCAGTAGTGATCCCCACAGGGGAGTGAGCAATCAGCCCCAGCATTTT. It codes for CASSDPHRGVSNQPQHF. Variable domain in full (rest from reference TRBV19 and TRBJ1-5): DGGITQSPKYLFRKEGQNVTLSCEQNLNHDAMYWYRQDPGQGLRLIYYSQIVNDFQKGDIAEGYSVSREKKESFPLTVTSAQKNPTAFYLCASSDPHRGVSNQPQHFGDGTRLSIL.

The gene calls are TRBV29-1 and TRBJ2-2; D remains ambiguous. V was trimmed by 3 bases and J by 7 bases, leaving 9 bases between them. CDR3 length equals 12 residues. From germline, CDR1 is SQVTM and CDR2 ANQGSEA. The CDR3 sequence: CSVDPGIGELFF. As DNA, the CDR3 is TGCAGCGTTGACCCTGGGATCGGGGAGCTGTTTTTT.

This clone is medium-sized within its sample. V and J are TRBV14 and TRBJ1-4; D gene uncertain. The V end was cut by 4 bases, the J end by 8 bases, with 5 bases between. The CDR3 has 11 residues. Germline V gene sequence: CDR1 SGHDN, CDR2 FVKESK. Written as DNA, the CDR3 is TGTGCCAGCAGCCGTGACGAAAAACTGTTTTTT. Protein: CASSRDEKLFF.

The rearrangement joins TRBV6-1 to TRBJ1-1, with D unclear. CDR1 and CDR2 (germline): MNHNS, SASEGT. CDR3 size: 13 residues. Trimming shortened V by 2 bases and J by 1 base, and 5 bases separated the two germline ends. CDR3 bases: TGTGCCAGCAGTGAATCAGAGAACACTGAAGCTTTCTTT. It translates to CASSESENTEAFF.

This clone is judged medium-sized. Different DNA sequences within this sample yield the same CDR3. V gene TRBV6-1 combines with J gene TRBJ2-2, with 10 bases matching TRBD2. This CDR3 contains 14 residues. Germline lookup yields CDR1 MNHNS and CDR2 SASEGT. V lost 5 bases and J lost 3; bases outside the gene matches: 0. The CDR3 sequence: CASSLAGDTGELFF. The CDR3 DNA reads as TGTGCCAGCAGTCTAGCGGGAGACACCGGGGAGCTGTTTTTT.

CDR3 residues: CASSVGGDSYNEQFF. As DNA, the CDR3 is TGTGCCAGCAGCGTAGGAGGGGACTCCTACAATGAGCAGTTCTTC. J is TRBJ2-1 and V is TRBV9; possibly TRBD1 or TRBD2 for D (5 bases each). Germline CDR1 reads SGDLS; CDR2 reads YYNGEE. This CDR3 spans 15 amino acids. The V end was cut by 0 bases, the J end by 0 bases, with 7 bases between.

This chain joins TRBV19 and TRBJ2-2; TRBD2 might be the D (6 bases). V was pared by 1 base and J by 0 bases, with 6 bases between. This CDR3 is 15 amino acids long. Germline CDR1 and CDR2: LNHDA and SQIVND (reference sequence). CDR3 in amino acids: CASSIAGANTGELFF. CDR3 nucleotide sequence: TGTGCCAGTAGTATAGCGGGGGCGAACACCGGGGAGCTGTTTTTT.

The genes are TRBV6-6 and TRBJ2-1; D is ambiguous. The CDR3 is 10 amino acids. Between the trimmed V and J ends, which lost 10 bases and 4 bases, there was a span of 5 bases. In germline, CDR1 is MNHNY, CDR2 SVGAGI (reference sequence). Here the CDR3 reads CATGYNEQFF. The DNA for the CDR3 is TGTGCCACAGGATACAATGAGCAGTTCTTC.

As for this clone: The same CDR3 also results from other DNA sequences found in this sample. The chain is built from TRBV19 and TRBJ2-3; 7 bases are a match to TRBD2. The CDR3 sequence is 11 residues long. The germline V gene has CDR1 LNHDA and CDR2 SQIVND (reference sequence). DNA of the CDR3: TGTGCTTCTACTAGCGCCGATACGCAGTATTTT. Protein product: CASTSADTQYF.

This chain joins TRBV6-6 and TRBJ2-7; D is perhaps TRBD2 (7 bases). The germline V gene encodes CDR1 MNHNY and CDR2 SVGAGI (reference sequence). The CDR3 sequence is 14 residues long. Trimming cost V 7 bases and J 5 bases, with 18 bases left between them. CDR3 nucleotide sequence: TGTGCCAGCACCAGCGGGACATTAGTACACGAGCAGTACTTC. Translated: CASTSGTLVHEQYF.

This chain links TRBV6-1 with TRBJ2-7; D not certain. This CDR3 is 11 amino acids long. With 5 bases removed from V and 2 bases from J, the gap between germline ends came to 4 bases. Germline CDR1 MNHNS, CDR2 SASEGT. The CDR3 nucleotides are TGTGCCAGCAGTTCCCCCTACGAGCAGTACTTC. Its protein is CASSSPYEQYF.

The chain combines TRBV28 with TRBJ1-5; perhaps TRBD1 as D (6 bases). CDR3 length equals 15 residues. Trimming cost V 3 bases and J 10 bases, with 19 bases left between them. Germline CDR1 reads MDHEN; CDR2 reads SYDVKM. CDR3 residues: CASSFDRHLEGPQHF. The CDR3 DNA follows: TGTGCCAGCAGTTTTGACAGGCACCTCGAGGGCCCCCAGCATTTT. Full variable domain (rest looked up from reference TRBV28 and TRBJ1-5): DVKVTQSSRYLVKRTGEKVFLECVQDMDHENMFWYRQDPGLGLRLIYFSYDVKMKEKGDIPEGYSVSREKKERFSLILESASTNQTSMYLCASSFDRHLEGPQHFGDGTRLSIL.

The chain carries TRBV27 and TRBJ2-1, with D uncertain. V lost 0 bases to trimming and J lost 7 bases, with 10 bases between them. The CDR3 is 14 residues long. From germline, CDR1 is MNHEY and CDR2 SMNVEV (reference sequence). CDR3 sequence (DNA): TGTGCCAGCAGTTTATCGAGTTTGGGGAATGAGCAGTTCTTC. The encoded protein is CASSLSSLGNEQFF.

The rearrangement uses TRBV4-1 and TRBJ2-2; D call uncertain. Germline CDR1 and CDR2: MGHRA and YSYEKL. The ends were cut back, 3 bases at V and 2 bases at J, with 16 bases in the middle. This CDR3 is 17 amino acids long. The CDR3 DNA reads TGCGCCAGCAGCCACCTCAGAGGAACTCCAAACACCGGGGAGCTGTTTTTT. Residues: CASSHLRGTPNTGELFF.

The chain is built from TRBV5-1 and TRBJ2-7, with 7 bases matching TRBD1. Looked up from germline, CDR1 is SGHRS and CDR2 is YFSETQ. The CDR3 consists of 15 residues. J lost 2 bases, V lost 4 bases, and 9 bases had no gene match. The CDR3 sequence is CASSPEIGQAYEQYF. DNA for the CDR3: TGCGCCAGCAGCCCGGAAATAGGACAGGCCTACGAGCAGTACTTC.

The genes are TRBV9 and TRBJ2-5; 7 nucleotides agree with TRBD2. J lost 7 bases, V lost 3 bases, and 9 bases had no gene match. The CDR3 contains 14 residues. The germline V gene has CDR1 SGDLS and CDR2 YYNGEE. For the CDR3, the DNA is TGTGCCAGCAGCGCCACTAGCGCCGTTAGGACCCAGTACTTC. Residues: CASSATSAVRTQYF.

This chain links TRBV6-1 with TRBJ1-2; D call uncertain. The CDR3 is 11 residues long. CDR1 and CDR2 from the germline V gene are MNHNS and SASEGT. Trimming pared 7 bases from V and 4 bases from J, leaving 7 bases between. The CDR3 region is CASTIIYGYTF. CDR3 nucleotides: TGTGCCAGCACGATAATCTATGGCTACACCTTC.